The clone carrying this T cell receptor (beta chain) occurred a few times. The sample belongs to a study of identical twins. TCRdb re-derived calls from the 5' RACE reads in MiXCR, one entry per CDR3 protein. The table shows 640,000 or so distinct CDR3 sequences, with approximately 6% occurring only once. Sequenced input: naive T cells sorted from blood. This clonotype was sampled from a young man in good health.

CDR3 DNA sequence: TGTGCCAGCAGCTTAGAGTATTCCGGGAGGGGTTCCCGGTCCTCCTACGAGCAGTACTTC. It yields the protein CASSLEYSGRGSRSSYEQYF. This chain uses TRBV11-2 with TRBJ2-7; TRBD2 matches at 8 bases. The germline CDR1 and CDR2 sequences are SGHAT and FQNNGV. CDR3 length equals 20 residues. Germline trimming cut 0 bases from V and 0 bases from J; bases unmatched to any gene: 16.